This T cell receptor beta chain was captured in a study of vaccination and CD4 T cells after COVID-19 (dated by TCRdb to the early 2020s). For context, the study as a whole: SARS-CoV-2 positivity had been established in the convalescent patients by nasal swab PCR, and mild disease was recorded in roughly 10 of these patients and severe disease in one. The spike-specific CD4+ TCR repertoire was compared before and after mRNA vaccination in approximately ten COVID-19 convalescent patients and a handful of infection-naive healthy vaccine recipients. Participants got two doses of the Pfizer-BioNTech BNT162b2 vaccine (n=8) or two doses of the Moderna mRNA-1273 vaccine (n=2). Post-vaccine blood samples were taken a median of around 70 days after the second vaccine dose, with a range of 14 to 241 days. For stimulating the cultures, overlapping spike peptide pools were used, derived from SARS-CoV-2 as well as from the common cold coronaviruses HCoV-NL63, HCoV-OC43 and HCoV-229E. Three convalescent patients gave samples both early after vaccination (day 14) and late after vaccination (days 161 to 241). In the convalescent cohort there were six males and four females, among whom were two Hispanic individuals, seven Caucasians, two Asians and one multiracial person. In control cultures, a CEFX viral epitope pool was used as positive control, an HIV-1 Nef peptide pool was used as negative control, or no peptide was added. Post-COVID blood samples were collected from convalescent patients a median of around 96 days after diagnosis, with a range of about 35 to 170 days. What the work shows at the level of the full study, not this receptor alone: Only a relatively small number of convalescent patients were included in the study, and early timepoints following natural infection were not analyzed. Although the median number of SARS-CoV-2-reactive clonotypes went up from 21 after infection to more than 30 after vaccination, the increase was not significant. In convalescent patients, a median about 90% of post-vaccine SARS-CoV-2-reactive clones were detected only after vaccination, and vaccine-specific priming was suggested by this finding. Nearly all vaccine-specific clones in convalescent patients (304 of 307) were mono-reactive for SARS-CoV-2 spike rather than cross-reactive with common cold coronaviruses.

The CDR3 measures 16 amino acids from cysteine to phenylalanine. Solely the CDR3 DNA is kept, with 48 bases framed from the first base. CDR1 SEHNR and CDR2 FQNEAQ were looked up in the germline V gene (reference sequence). Compared with germline, V lacks 7 bases and J lacks 5 bases; bases without a gene match: 12. This clonotype was found a few times. Its binding antigen is unknown. Base qualities are missing; no much larger clone stands one base away. Library method: PCR. TCR sequencing of DNA from cultured CD4+ T cells used the Oncomine TCR Beta short-read assay at the Johns Hopkins FTIC core. The QIAamp micro DNA kit was used to extract genomic DNA from the cultured CD4+ T cells. Oncomine TCR Beta libraries from cultured CD4+ T cells were pooled with unique dual indexes and sequenced on an Illumina iSeq 100. The original pipeline was this. Non-productive sequences were removed, and CDR3s that did not start with C, did not end with F or W, or were shorter than 7 amino acids were discarded. Antigen-specific clonotypes were identified with the MANAFEST web application by comparing peptide-stimulated wells with reference and other culture wells. An FDR below 0.05, an odds ratio above 5, and a productive frequency above 0.1% in at least two of three replicate wells were required for clones to be considered positive. Clonotypes that were significantly expanded in both SARS-CoV-2 spike wells and at least one common cold coronavirus spike condition were defined as cross-reactive. Levenshtein distances (stringdist) and unrooted phylogenetic trees (ape) in R version 3.6.1 were used to assess CDR3 homology. TCRdb reprocessing: public reads trimmed at Q25 with fastp, clones called with MiXCR, in-frame beta chains kept. All rows with the same CDR3 protein become a single entry with the most common DNA and genes. Clone size and V and J calls follow TCRdb, not the original study. The sample table records about 21,000 distinct CDR3 sequences; about 46% of these occur just once. Around an eighth of the sample is in the top ten clones.

Interpreted using the paper, the time point label stands for: late sampling 161 to 241 days after vaccination in three convalescent patients. Explained via the paper, the treatment or condition label denotes: approximately nine-day PBMC culture with coronavirus spike peptide pools or control peptides (ViraFEST assay). The study used the ViraFEST assay, which expanded antigen-specific T cells with peptide pools and then identified expanded clonotypes by TCR sequencing. The convalescent patients' positive SARS-CoV-2 PCR tests were from March to December 2020, which was before the Alpha, Beta and Delta variants emerged in the United States. PBMCs were cultured at around 2 million per well in IMDM supplemented with approximately 5.3% human AB serum and roughly 10 IU/ml IL-2, with approximately 11 ug/ml peptide pools added. Half of the culture medium was replaced with fresh IL-2-containing medium on days 3 and 7. CD4+ T cells were isolated after around 11 days of culture through negative selection using the EasySep CD4+ T cell isolation kit. Ficoll-Paque Plus gradient centrifugation was used to isolate PBMCs from whole blood, and the isolated PBMCs were then either used fresh or cryopreserved at -140C. In general, triplicate wells were set up for every culture condition.

The chain uses TRBV7-9 and TRBJ2-1; 9 bases in between match TRBD2. The specimen was CD4+ T cells from blood, cultured in vitro, collected about 7 months after SARS-CoV-2 vaccination. The sequence was obtained from a human donor who had recovered from COVID-19. The nucleotide sequence reads TGTGCCAGCACACCCTGGGGTAGCGGGGGAAACAATGAGCAGTTCTTC. It codes for CASTPWGSGGNNEQFF.